The 12 T cell receptor beta chains listed next were all sequenced from one sample in a study of technical replicates of blood from a handful of donors (dated by TCRdb to the late 2010s). Receptor libraries were prepared by the immunoSEQ multiplex PCR assay. Not all clones reach the TCRdb copy of this immuneACCESS table, which keeps in-frame sequences only. Checked studies attribute under half of the gap to unresolved V genes and leave the rest unexplained. In this sample the table shows 76,000 or so clones, 90% to 95% of which occur a single time. The ten largest account for around 0.24% of the sample. The sample consisted of T cells isolated from PBMCs. The origin of the receptors is a human donor in good health.

The V and J genes are TRBV9 and TRBJ2-7; weak D call: TRBD1 (5 bases). The germline V gene has CDR1 SGDLS and CDR2 YYNGEE. Deletions cut 0 bases from V and 2 bases from J, with 12 bases between. The CDR3 spans 15 residues. The CDR3 DNA reads TGTGCCAGCAGCGTAGCTTCCCAGGGAACCTACGAGCAGTACTTC. As protein: CASSVASQGTYEQYF.

The V call is TRBV4-1, the J call TRBJ2-4; D is unclear. The CDR3 sequence is 18 residues long. Germline values: CDR1 MGHRA, CDR2 YSYEKL. V was cut by 0 bases and J by 1 base, with 16 bases left in between. The DNA of the CDR3 is TGCGCCAGCAGCCAAGATGGCAGGTTTTTGGTGGCCAAAAACATTCAGTACTTC. Protein sequence: CASSQDGRFLVAKNIQYF.

The chain recombines TRBV6-4 with TRBJ2-1, with a possible D match to TRBD1 (6 bases). The CDR3 sequence is 14 residues long. Germline V CDR1 and CDR2: MRHNA, SNTAGT. Trimming removed 5 bases from V and 1 base from J, with 9 bases in between. Written as DNA, the CDR3 is TGTGCCAGCAGTCCTACAGGGTCCTACAATGAGCAGTTCTTC. Protein sequence: CASSPTGSYNEQFF.

The J gene is TRBJ1-2, the V gene TRBV6-1; D unresolved. Trimming removed 7 bases at V and 0 bases at J, with 15 bases between. The CDR3 sequence is 15 residues long. Germline V gene lookup returns CDR1 MNHNS and CDR2 SASEGT. The CDR3 bases are TGTGCCAGCAAGAGGGCCGACGACGCTAACTATGGCTACACCTTC. As protein: CASKRADDANYGYTF.

The V call is TRBV6-1, the J call TRBJ1-5; D is possibly TRBD1 (6 bases). The CDR3 extends over 14 amino acids. With 1 base removed from V and 5 bases from J, the gap between germline ends came to 9 bases. Germline loops: CDR1 MNHNS, CDR2 SASEGT. Here the CDR3 DNA reads TGTGCCAGCAGTGAAGGGGACACCTATCAGCCCCAGCATTTT. Protein sequence: CASSEGDTYQPQHF.

The chain couples TRBV2 to TRBJ1-1, with 8 bases identical to TRBD1. CDR3 length: 10 residues. Unmatched junction bases numbered 0, after V lost 4 bases and J lost 11 bases. CDR1 is SNHLY, CDR2 FYNNEI, per germline. The CDR3 DNA is TGTGCCAGCAGTGGGACAGGGGCTTTCTTT. Translated, it gives CASSGTGAFF.

The rearrangement joins TRBV9 to TRBJ1-5; D may be TRBD1 (5 bases). V was trimmed by 3 bases and J by 4 bases, leaving 8 bases between them. Per germline, CDR1 SGDLS and CDR2 YYNGEE. This CDR3 has 13 residues. The CDR3 is CASSARTNQPQHF. In DNA, the CDR3 is TGTGCCAGCAGCGCGCGGACAAATCAGCCCCAGCATTTT.

The V and J genes are TRBV5-1 and TRBJ2-3; TRBD1 agrees at 8 bases. This CDR3 is 15 amino acids long. Germline lookup yields CDR1 SGHRS and CDR2 YFSETQ. The ends lost 2 bases at V and 4 bases at J; junction bases unmatched: 6. The CDR3 sequence: CASSFPTGDADTQYF. The CDR3 bases are TGCGCCAGCAGCTTCCCGACAGGGGACGCAGATACGCAGTATTTT. Filled out from reference TRBV5-1 and TRBJ2-3, the complete variable domain reads KAGVTQTPRYLIKTRGQQVTLSCSPISGHRSVSWYQQTPGQGLQFLFEYFSETQRNKGNFPGRFSGRQFSNSRSEMNVSTLELGDSALYLCASSFPTGDADTQYFGPGTRLTVL.

The chain combines TRBV6-1 with TRBJ2-7; no clear D. Trimming pared 1 base from V and 4 bases from J, leaving 14 bases between. CDR3 size: 15 residues. Germline CDR1 is MNHNS and CDR2 is SASEGT. The CDR3 coding sequence is TGTGCCAGCAGTGAAGTCCAGGTTTTCCCTTACGAGCAGTACTTC. Protein sequence: CASSEVQVFPYEQYF.

The chain has TRBV2 and TRBJ1-5, with TRBD1 matching 7 bases. Trimming cost V 7 bases and J 0 bases; bases outside gene matches: 12. Germline loops: CDR1 SNHLY, CDR2 FYNNEI. The CDR3 covers 17 residues. CDR3 sequence reads: CASNVRDRTYSNQPQHF. In DNA, the CDR3 is TGTGCCAGCAATGTTCGGGACAGAACCTATAGCAATCAGCCCCAGCATTTT.

Here the CDR3 reads CASSPLGQETQYF. The CDR3 DNA reads TGTGCCAGCAGCCCCCTCGGCCAAGAGACCCAGTACTTC. The chain joins TRBV7-2 to TRBJ2-5; D unclear. V lost 5 bases to trimming and J lost 1 base, with 8 bases between them. The length of the CDR3 is 13 residues. Per the germline V gene, CDR1 is SGHTA and CDR2 is FQGNSA.

V gene TRBV19 combines with J gene TRBJ1-6, with D unresolved. CDR3 length: 17 amino acids. Germline V lookup: CDR1 LNHDA, CDR2 SQIVND (reference sequence). Trimming stripped 1 base from V and 2 bases from J, with 12 bases between. Written as DNA, the CDR3 is TGTGCCAGTAGTATAGGGGGAGAGGTTACCTATAATTCACCCCTCCACTTT. It yields the protein CASSIGGEVTYNSPLHF.